These 10 T cell receptor beta chains share one sample of origin, sequenced in a study of shared clonotypes between healthy human individuals. The naive CD8 fraction comprised CD45RO-negative cells positively selected for CCR7 and excluded terminally differentiated effector memory CD45RA+ cells. TCRdb's copy holds only in-frame clones and misses some; the assay was immunoSEQ multiplex PCR. The data show 1.5 million to 2.5 million clones, with less than 95% seen just once and 1% to 1.5% held by the top ten. Sequences were obtained from naive CD8+ T cells sorted from blood. Receptors originate from a man aged 18 to 30 in good health.

The chain has TRBV9 and TRBJ2-7; D is uncertain. CDR3 size: 14 residues. CDR1 is SGDLS and CDR2 is YYNGEE in the germline V gene. V was clipped by 4 bases and J by 0 bases, with 11 bases between them. CDR3 DNA: TGTGCCAGCAGCCCGTATCCCCTCTCCTACGAGCAGTACTTC. Its translation: CASSPYPLSYEQYF.

This chain links TRBV21-1 with TRBJ2-7; TRBD1 reflects the table's D call only, with no check against the DNA. TRBV21-1 is a documented pseudogene. The CDR3 totals 16 residues. The CDR3 is CASSNPERCTYYEQYF. The CDR3 DNA follows: TGTGCCAGCAGCAACCCAGAAAGATGCACGTATTACGAGCAGTACTTC.

Details on this clone: The identical CDR3 is also encoded by other nucleotide sequences in the sample. The rearrangement joins TRBV27 to TRBJ2-7, with D possibly TRBD1 on 6 matching bases. V dropped 2 bases and J dropped 5 bases, with 10 bases sitting between them. The CDR3 is 13 residues long. Germline V gene sequence: CDR1 MNHEY, CDR2 SMNVEV (reference sequence). The CDR3 loop is CASSLATGNEQYF. As DNA, the CDR3 is TGTGCCAGCAGTTTAGCAACAGGGAACGAGCAGTACTTC.

The CDR3 DNA sequence: TGTGCCAGCAGCCGGAGGGACTACGAGCAGTACTTC. This sequence encodes CASSRRDYEQYF. The chain links TRBV13 to TRBJ2-7, with D possibly TRBD2 on 6 matching bases. The CDR3 loop spans 12 amino acids. The V gene's germline CDR1 is PRHDT and CDR2 FYEKMQ (reference sequence). V was pared by 5 bases and J by 3 bases, with 8 bases between.

Written as DNA, the CDR3 is TGTGCCAGCAGCCTGACAGGGGATGGAAACACCATATATTTT. This codes for CASSLTGDGNTIYF. The V and J genes are TRBV7-6 and TRBJ1-3; 8 bases are a match to TRBD1. Germline CDR1 reads SGHVS; CDR2 reads FNYEAQ. The ends lost 5 bases at V and 3 bases at J; junction bases unmatched: 3. The length of the CDR3 is 14 residues.

For the CDR3, the DNA is TGTGCCAGCAGCCCACGGACAGGTTGGAACACTGAAGCTTTCTTT. It translates to CASSPRTGWNTEAFF. The chain joins TRBV13 to TRBJ1-1; 7 bases are shared with TRBD1. The germline CDR1 and CDR2 sequences are PRHDT and FYEKMQ (reference sequence). V was clipped by 5 bases and J by 1 base; unmatched bases: 7. The CDR3 is 15 residues long.

The genes are TRBV5-4 and TRBJ2-1; a weak D match, TRBD2 (6 bases). The CDR3 has 13 amino acids. CDR1 SGHNT and CDR2 YYREEE come from the germline V gene (reference sequence). The ends were cut back, 0 bases at V and 8 bases at J, with 9 bases in the middle. In DNA form, the CDR3 reads TGTGCCAGCAGCTTGGCGTCTAGCGATGAGCAGTTCTTC. It yields the protein CASSLASSDEQFF.

For the CDR3, the DNA is TGTGCCAGCAGTCGTATAACCTGGGAGGCCATGAACACTGAAGCTTTCTTT. Translated: CASSRITWEAMNTEAFF. The chain couples TRBV28 to TRBJ1-1, with D hard to call. The CDR3 sequence is 17 residues long. CDR1 is MDHEN and CDR2 is SYDVKM in the germline V gene. Trimming took off 5 bases at V and 0 bases at J, with 19 bases between the two ends.

This rearrangement joins TRBV30 to TRBJ1-2, with no clear D. The CDR3 runs 13 residues. V lost 4 bases, J lost 4 bases, and 13 bases lay in between. CDR1 is GTSNPN, CDR2 SVGIG, per germline (reference sequence). DNA of the CDR3: TGTGCCTGGAAGGGCCGATCGTCCTATGGCTACACCTTC. Translating it yields CAWKGRSSYGYTF.

The V and J genes are TRBV4-1 and TRBJ2-5; 8 bases align to TRBD2. This CDR3 comprises 16 residues. The germline V gene has CDR1 MGHRA and CDR2 YSYEKL. Trimming took 4 bases from V and 0 from J; bases not matched to a gene: 7. The CDR3 coding sequence is TGCGCCAGCAGCCCTCCAGCGGGAGACTACCAAGAGACCCAGTACTTC. This codes for CASSPPAGDYQETQYF.